This TCR beta chain comes out of a study of chemoradiotherapy in HPV16-positive cancers. Whole-study context: Functional T-cell assays on a couple of HPV16-positive patients' cells defined candidate HPV-specific clones and common TCR motifs.

Clones were sequenced by immunoSEQ multiplex PCR, and TCRdb holds only the in-frame ones, with some missing. The sample consists of about 17,000 clones, roughly nine tenths of them appearing once. Repeated repertoire sampling spanned the course of chemoradiotherapy. Trimming took 3 bases from V and 1 from J, leaving 9 bases between them. CDR1 and CDR2 from the germline V gene are SNHLY and FYNNEI. This CDR3 comprises 14 residues. Sequenced material: blood, taken from a patient who underwent chemoradiotherapy. The chain joins TRBV2 to TRBJ1-1; maybe TRBD1 (5 bases). This TCR was recovered from a human donor with HPV-associated anogenital cancer. CDR3 coding DNA: TGTGCCAGCAGTGAGGGGCGGGAGAACACTGAAGCTTTCTTT. Translating gives CASSEGRENTEAFF.